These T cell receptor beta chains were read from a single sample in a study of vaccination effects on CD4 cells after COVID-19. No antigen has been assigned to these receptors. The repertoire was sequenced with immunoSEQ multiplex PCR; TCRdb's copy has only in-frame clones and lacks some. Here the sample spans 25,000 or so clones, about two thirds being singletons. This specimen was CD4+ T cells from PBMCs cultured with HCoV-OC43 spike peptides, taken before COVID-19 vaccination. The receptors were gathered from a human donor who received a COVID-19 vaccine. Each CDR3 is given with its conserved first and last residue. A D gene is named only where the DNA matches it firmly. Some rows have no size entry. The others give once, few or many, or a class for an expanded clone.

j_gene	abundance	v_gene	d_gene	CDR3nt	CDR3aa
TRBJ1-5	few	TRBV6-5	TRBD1	TGTGCCAGCAGTTCGACAGGGGAGAGCAATCAGCCCCAGCATTTT	CASSSTGESNQPQHF
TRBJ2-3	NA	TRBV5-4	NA	TGTGCCAGCCTTTCGGGGGGACACGGCACAGATACGCAGTATTTT	CASLSGGHGTDTQYF
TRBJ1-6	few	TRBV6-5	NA	TGTGCCAGCAGACAACGCAGGGGATCACCCCTCCACTTT	CASRQRRGSPLHF
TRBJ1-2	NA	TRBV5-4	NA	TGTGCCAGCAGCTTGGGGGAGGGGGGCTTGGGCTACACCTTC	CASSLGEGGLGYTF
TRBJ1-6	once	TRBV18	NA	TGTGCCAGCTCACTCGACAAGCCCCTCCACTTT	CASSLDKPLHF
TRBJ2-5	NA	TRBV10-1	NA	TGCGCCAGCAGTGCTCTAGGGTCGGCAGAGACCCAGTACTTC	CASSALGSAETQYF
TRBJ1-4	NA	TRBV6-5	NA	TGTGCCAGCAGTTATTCCCGGGATTGGCGTGAAAAACTGTTTTTT	CASSYSRDWREKLFF
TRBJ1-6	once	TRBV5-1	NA	TGCGCCAGCAGCTTGGGCCTCCGGGACGAAACGGGGAATTCACCCCTCCACTTT	CASSLGLRDETGNSPLHF
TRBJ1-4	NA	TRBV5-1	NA	TGCGCCAGCAGCTTGGTGGCTAATGAAAAACTGTTTTTT	CASSLVANEKLFF
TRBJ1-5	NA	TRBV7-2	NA	TGTGCCAGCAGCCGAAGCAATCAGCCCCAGCATTTT	CASSRSNQPQHF
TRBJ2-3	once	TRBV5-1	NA	TGCGCCAGCAGGCCCGACTTTAGCCATATGAGAGATACGCAGTATTTT	CASRPDFSHMRDTQYF
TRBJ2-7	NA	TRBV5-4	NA	TGTGCCAGCACCAAGACACAGTCTCAGAGCTACGAGCAGTACTTC	CASTKTQSQSYEQYF
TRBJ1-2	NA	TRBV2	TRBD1	TGTGCCAGCAGTGTTTCACAGGGGGGCTATGGCTACACCTTC	CASSVSQGGYGYTF
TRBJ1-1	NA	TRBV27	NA	TGTGCCAGCAGTTTAGTACAGGGTTATGAAGCTTTCTTT	CASSLVQGYEAFF
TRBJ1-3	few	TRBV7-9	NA	TGTGCCAGCAGCTTAAACACCATATATTTT	CASSLNTIYF
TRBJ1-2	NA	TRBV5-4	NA	TGTGCCAGCAGCTTGGTTGGGGGGCACTATGGCTACACCTTC	CASSLVGGHYGYTF
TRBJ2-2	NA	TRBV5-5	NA	TGTGCCAGCACCCAATCGGGGGGCAAGGGCGGGGAGCTGTTTTTT	CASTQSGGKGGELFF
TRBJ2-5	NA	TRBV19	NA	TGTGCCAGTAGTATAGTGGTCCGGTCTCGGGGAACGGGGCAAGAGACCCAGTACTTC	CASSIVVRSRGTGQETQYF
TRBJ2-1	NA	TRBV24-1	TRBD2	TGTGCCACCAGTGACATCGGGACTAGCGGCAATGAGCAGTTCTTC	CATSDIGTSGNEQFF
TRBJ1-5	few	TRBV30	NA	TGTGCCTGGAAAGCAGGTCCTGGGCAGCCCCAGCATTTT	CAWKAGPGQPQHF
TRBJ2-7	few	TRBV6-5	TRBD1	TGTGCCAGCAGATCTGGACAGGACGCCTACGAGCAGTACTTC	CASRSGQDAYEQYF
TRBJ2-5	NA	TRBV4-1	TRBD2	TGCGCCAGCAGCCAGGCAAGACTAGCGGGGCGGAACCAAGAGACCCAGTACTTC	CASSQARLAGRNQETQYF
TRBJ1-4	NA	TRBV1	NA	TGCACCAGCACCCGGGGCGGACTGTTTTTT	CTSTRGGLFF
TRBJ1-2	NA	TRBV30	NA	TGTGCCTGGAAGTCCCCAGGGGCGAGGGGCTACACCTTC	CAWKSPGARGYTF
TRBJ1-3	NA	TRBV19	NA	TGTGCCAGTAGTATAGACGCCGTTAGGGCTAGGGGAAACACCATATATTTT	CASSIDAVRARGNTIYF